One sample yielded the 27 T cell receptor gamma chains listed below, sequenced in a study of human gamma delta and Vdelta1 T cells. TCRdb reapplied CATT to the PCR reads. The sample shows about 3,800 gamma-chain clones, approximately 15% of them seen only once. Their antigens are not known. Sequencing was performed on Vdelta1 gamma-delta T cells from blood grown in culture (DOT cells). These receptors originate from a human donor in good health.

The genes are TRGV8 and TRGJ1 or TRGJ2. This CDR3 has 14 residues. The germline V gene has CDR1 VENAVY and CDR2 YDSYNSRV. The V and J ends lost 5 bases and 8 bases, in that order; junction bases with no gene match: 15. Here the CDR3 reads CATWAPRGLNKKLF. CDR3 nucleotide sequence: TGTGCCACCTGGGCCCCGAGGGGACTAAATAAGAAACTCTTT.

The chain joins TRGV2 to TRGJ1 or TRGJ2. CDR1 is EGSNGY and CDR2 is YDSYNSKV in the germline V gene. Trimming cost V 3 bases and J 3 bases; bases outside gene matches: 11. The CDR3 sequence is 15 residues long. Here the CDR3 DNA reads TGTGCCACCTGGGACCCCTTCGGACGTTATTATAAGAAACTCTTT. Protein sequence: CATWDPFGRYYKKLF.

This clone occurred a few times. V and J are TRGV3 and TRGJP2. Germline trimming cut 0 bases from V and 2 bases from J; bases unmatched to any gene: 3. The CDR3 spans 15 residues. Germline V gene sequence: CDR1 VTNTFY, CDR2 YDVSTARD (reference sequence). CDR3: CATWDRLSSDWIKTF. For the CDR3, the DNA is TGTGCCACCTGGGACAGGCTGAGTAGTGATTGGATCAAGACGTTT.

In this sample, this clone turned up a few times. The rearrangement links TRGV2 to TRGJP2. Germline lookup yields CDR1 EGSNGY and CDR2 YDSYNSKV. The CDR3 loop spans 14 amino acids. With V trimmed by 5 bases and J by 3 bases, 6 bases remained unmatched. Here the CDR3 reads CATWGGGSDWIKTF. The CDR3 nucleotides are TGTGCCACCTGGGGGGGGGGTAGTGATTGGATCAAGACGTTT.

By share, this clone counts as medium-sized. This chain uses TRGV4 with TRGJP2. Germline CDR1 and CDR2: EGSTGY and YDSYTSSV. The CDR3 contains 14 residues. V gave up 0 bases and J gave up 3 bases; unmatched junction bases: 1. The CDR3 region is CATWDGGSDWIKTF. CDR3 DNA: TGTGCCACCTGGGATGGGGGTAGTGATTGGATCAAGACGTTT.

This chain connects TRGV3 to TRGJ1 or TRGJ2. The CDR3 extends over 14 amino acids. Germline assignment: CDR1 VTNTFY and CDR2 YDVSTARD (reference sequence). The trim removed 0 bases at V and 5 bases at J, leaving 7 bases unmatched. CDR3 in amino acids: CATWDRDWNYKKLF. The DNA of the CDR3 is TGTGCCACCTGGGACAGGGATTGGAATTATAAGAAACTCTTT.

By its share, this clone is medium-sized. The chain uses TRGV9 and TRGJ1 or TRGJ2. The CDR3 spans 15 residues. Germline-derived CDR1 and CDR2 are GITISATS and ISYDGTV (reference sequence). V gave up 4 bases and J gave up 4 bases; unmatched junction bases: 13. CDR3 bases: TGTGCCTTGTGGGAACCCCAAGGAAGGTATTATAAGAAACTCTTT. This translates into CALWEPQGRYYKKLF.

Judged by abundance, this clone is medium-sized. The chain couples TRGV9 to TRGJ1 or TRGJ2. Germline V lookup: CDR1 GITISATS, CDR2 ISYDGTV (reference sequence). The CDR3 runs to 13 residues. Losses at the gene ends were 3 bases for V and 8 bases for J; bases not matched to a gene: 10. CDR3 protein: CALWESQGNKKLF. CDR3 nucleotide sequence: TGTGCCTTGTGGGAGTCGCAGGGTAATAAGAAACTCTTT.

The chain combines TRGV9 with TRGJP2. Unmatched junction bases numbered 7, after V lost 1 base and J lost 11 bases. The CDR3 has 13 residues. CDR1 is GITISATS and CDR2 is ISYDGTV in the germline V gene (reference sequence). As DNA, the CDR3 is TGTGCCTTGTGGGAGGTCCGACGATGGATCAAGACGTTT. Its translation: CALWEVRRWIKTF.

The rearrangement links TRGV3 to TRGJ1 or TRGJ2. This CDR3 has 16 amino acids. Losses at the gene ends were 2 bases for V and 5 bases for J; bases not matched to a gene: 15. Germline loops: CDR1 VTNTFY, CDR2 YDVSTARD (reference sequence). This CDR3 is CATWDKKKGGDYKKLF. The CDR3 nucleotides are TGTGCCACCTGGGACAAGAAAAAAGGGGGTGATTATAAGAAACTCTTT.

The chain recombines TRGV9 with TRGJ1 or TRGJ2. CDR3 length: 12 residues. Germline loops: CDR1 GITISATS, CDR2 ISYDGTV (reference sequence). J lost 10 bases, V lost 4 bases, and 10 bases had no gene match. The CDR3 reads CALWDPLWKKLF. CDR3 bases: TGTGCCTTGTGGGATCCCCTATGGAAGAAACTCTTT.

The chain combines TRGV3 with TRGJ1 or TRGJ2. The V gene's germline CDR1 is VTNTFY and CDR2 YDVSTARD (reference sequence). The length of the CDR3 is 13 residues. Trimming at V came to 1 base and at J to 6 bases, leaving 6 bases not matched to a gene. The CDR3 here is CATWDSRGYKKLF. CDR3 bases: TGTGCCACCTGGGACAGCCGCGGTTATAAGAAACTCTTT.

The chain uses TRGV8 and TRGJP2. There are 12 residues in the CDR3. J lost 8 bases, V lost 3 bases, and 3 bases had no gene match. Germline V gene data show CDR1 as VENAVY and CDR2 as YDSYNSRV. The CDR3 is CATWDSDWIKTF. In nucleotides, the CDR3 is TGTGCCACCTGGGATTCGGATTGGATCAAGACGTTT.

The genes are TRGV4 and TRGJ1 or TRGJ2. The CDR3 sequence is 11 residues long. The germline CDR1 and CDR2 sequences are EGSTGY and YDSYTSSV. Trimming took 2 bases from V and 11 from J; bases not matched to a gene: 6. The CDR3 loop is CATWDEVEKLF. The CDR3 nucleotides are TGTGCCACCTGGGATGAAGTTGAGAAACTCTTT.

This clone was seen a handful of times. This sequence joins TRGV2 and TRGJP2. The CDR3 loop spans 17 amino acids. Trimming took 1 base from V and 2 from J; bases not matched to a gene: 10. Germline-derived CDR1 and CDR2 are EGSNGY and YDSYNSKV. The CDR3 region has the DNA TGTGCCACCTGGGACGGAGCCTCCAACAGTAGTGATTGGATCAAGACGTTT. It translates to CATWDGASNSSDWIKTF.

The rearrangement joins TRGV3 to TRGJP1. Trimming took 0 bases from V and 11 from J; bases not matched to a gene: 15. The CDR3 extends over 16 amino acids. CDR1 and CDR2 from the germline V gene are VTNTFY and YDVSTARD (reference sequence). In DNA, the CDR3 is TGTGCCACCTGGGACAGGCTTATGAACCGGGGCTGGTTCAAGATATTT. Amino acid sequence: CATWDRLMNRGWFKIF.

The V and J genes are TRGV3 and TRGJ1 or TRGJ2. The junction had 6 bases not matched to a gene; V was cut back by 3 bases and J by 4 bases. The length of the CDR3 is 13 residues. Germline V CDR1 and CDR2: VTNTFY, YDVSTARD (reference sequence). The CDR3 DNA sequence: TGTGCCACCTGGGACGCCCAATATTATAAGAAACTCTTT. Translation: CATWDAQYYKKLF.

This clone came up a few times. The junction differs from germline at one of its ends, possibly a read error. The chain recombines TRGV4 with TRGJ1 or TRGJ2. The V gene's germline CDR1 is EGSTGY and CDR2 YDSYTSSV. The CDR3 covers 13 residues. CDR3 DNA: TGTGCGACCTGGGATAAATTTTATTATAAGAAACTCTTT. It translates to CATWDKFYYKKLF.

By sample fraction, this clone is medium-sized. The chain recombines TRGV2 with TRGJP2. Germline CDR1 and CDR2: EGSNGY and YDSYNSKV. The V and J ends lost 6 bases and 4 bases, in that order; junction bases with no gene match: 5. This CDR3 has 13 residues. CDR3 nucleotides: TGTGCCACCTGGTTTACTAGTGATTGGATCAAGACGTTT. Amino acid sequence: CATWFTSDWIKTF.

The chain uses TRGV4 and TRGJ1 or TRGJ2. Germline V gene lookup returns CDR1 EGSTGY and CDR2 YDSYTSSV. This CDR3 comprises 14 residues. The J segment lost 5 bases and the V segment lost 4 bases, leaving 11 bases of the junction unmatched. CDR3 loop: CATWDSFPNYKKLF. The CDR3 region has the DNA TGTGCCACCTGGGACTCTTTCCCGAATTATAAGAAACTCTTT.

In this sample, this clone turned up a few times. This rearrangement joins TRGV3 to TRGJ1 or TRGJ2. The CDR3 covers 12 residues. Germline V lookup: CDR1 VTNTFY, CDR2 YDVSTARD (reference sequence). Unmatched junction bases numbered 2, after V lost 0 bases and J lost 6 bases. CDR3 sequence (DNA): TGTGCCACCTGGGACAGGGCTTATAAGAAACTCTTT. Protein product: CATWDRAYKKLF.

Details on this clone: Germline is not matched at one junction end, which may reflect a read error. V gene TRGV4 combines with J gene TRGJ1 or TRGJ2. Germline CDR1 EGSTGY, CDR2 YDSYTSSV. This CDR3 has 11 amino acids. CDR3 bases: TGTGCCACCTGGGCCCATGATAAAAAACTCTTT. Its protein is CATWAHDKKLF.

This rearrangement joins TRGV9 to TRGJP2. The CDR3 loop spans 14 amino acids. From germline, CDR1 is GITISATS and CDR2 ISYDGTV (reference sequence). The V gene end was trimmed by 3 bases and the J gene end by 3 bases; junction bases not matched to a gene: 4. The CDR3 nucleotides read TGTGCCTTGTGGGAGCCTCGTAGTGATTGGATCAAGACGTTT. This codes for CALWEPRSDWIKTF.

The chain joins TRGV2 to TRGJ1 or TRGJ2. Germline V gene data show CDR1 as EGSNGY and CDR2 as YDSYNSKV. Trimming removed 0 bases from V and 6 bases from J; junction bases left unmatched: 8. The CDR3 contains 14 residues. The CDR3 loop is CATWDGPSGYKKLF. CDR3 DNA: TGTGCCACCTGGGACGGGCCCTCAGGTTATAAGAAACTCTTT.

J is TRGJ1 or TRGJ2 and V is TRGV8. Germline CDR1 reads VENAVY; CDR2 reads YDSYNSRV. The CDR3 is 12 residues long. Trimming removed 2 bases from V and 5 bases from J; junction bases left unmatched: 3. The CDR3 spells CATWDTDYKKLF. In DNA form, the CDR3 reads TGTGCCACCTGGGATACCGATTATAAGAAACTCTTT.

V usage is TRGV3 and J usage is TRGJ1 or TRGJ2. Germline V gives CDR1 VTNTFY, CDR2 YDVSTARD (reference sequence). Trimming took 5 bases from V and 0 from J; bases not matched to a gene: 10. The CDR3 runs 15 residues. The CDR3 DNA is TGTGCCACCTGGGCCACTCACCGGAATTATTATAAGAAACTCTTT. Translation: CATWATHRNYYKKLF.

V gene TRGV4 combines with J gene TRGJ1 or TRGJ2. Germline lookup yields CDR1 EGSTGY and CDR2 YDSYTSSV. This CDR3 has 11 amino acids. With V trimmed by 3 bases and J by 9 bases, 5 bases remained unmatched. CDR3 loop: CATWDSFKKLF. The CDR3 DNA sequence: TGTGCCACCTGGGATTCTTTTAAGAAACTCTTT.